Below, 25 T cell receptor beta chains from the same sample are listed, as sequenced in a study of blood T cell repertoires in COVID-19. TCRdb's copy holds only in-frame clones and misses some; the assay was immunoSEQ multiplex PCR. The sample lists roughly 200,000 clones; approximately 85% were seen once. The sequencing input was PBMCs or T cells enriched from blood (not recorded which). These receptors originate from a man aged 35-49 years with acute COVID-19.

J is TRBJ2-3 and V is TRBV7-9, with 14 positions matching TRBD2. The V and J ends lost 5 bases and 2 bases, in that order; junction bases with no gene match: 9. The CDR3 is 18 residues long. CDR1 is SEHNR, CDR2 FQNEAQ, per germline (reference sequence). CDR3 DNA sequence: TGTGCCAGCAGCCGGACTAGCGGGAGGTTCGGGGTCACAGATACGCAGTATTTT. Encoded protein: CASSRTSGRFGVTDTQYF.

The chain has TRBV7-6 and TRBJ2-3; 7 nucleotides match TRBD2. The CDR3 is 14 amino acids. CDR1 is SGHVS, CDR2 FNYEAQ, per germline. V was clipped by 0 bases and J by 5 bases; unmatched bases: 2. The CDR3 DNA sequence: TGTGCCAGCAGCTTAGCGGGGGGGGGAGATACGCAGTATTTT. Amino acids: CASSLAGGGDTQYF. Filled out from reference TRBV7-6 and TRBJ2-3, the complete variable domain reads GAGVSQSPRYKVTKRGQDVALRCDPISGHVSLYWYRQALGQGPEFLTYFNYEAQQDKSGLPNDRFSAERPEGSISTLTIQRTEQRDSAMYRCASSLAGGGDTQYFGPGTRLTVL.

This chain joins TRBV24-1 and TRBJ2-3; 8 nucleotides match TRBD1. V was pared by 5 bases and J by 1 base, with 4 bases of the junction left unmatched. Germline V gives CDR1 KGHDR, CDR2 SFDVKD. This CDR3 has 15 residues. Here the CDR3 reads CATSGPGQGTDTQYF. CDR3 DNA: TGTGCCACCAGTGGGCCGGGACAGGGCACAGATACGCAGTATTTT.

The chain combines TRBV7-9 with TRBJ1-5; a weak D match, TRBD1 (6 bases). Germline V gene data show CDR1 as SEHNR and CDR2 as FQNEAQ (reference sequence). Trimming left V 3 bases short and J 5 bases short, with 11 bases between. CDR3 length: 14 amino acids. For the CDR3, the DNA is TGTGCCAGCAGCTTTGGACAGTGGGATCAGCCCCAGCATTTT. Translating gives CASSFGQWDQPQHF.

The CDR3 bases are TGTGCCAGCAGCCAAGATCGGAGCGGCCGTGGTGAGCAGTTCTTC. It codes for CASSQDRSGRGEQFF. The gene calls are TRBV4-2 and TRBJ2-1; maybe TRBD2 (5 bases). V lost 0 bases and J 9 bases, leaving 15 bases between the germline ends. The CDR3 runs to 15 residues. CDR1 and CDR2 (germline): LGHNA, YNFKEQ.

This rearrangement joins TRBV19 to TRBJ1-5; maybe TRBD1 (6 bases). V shed 8 bases and J shed 6 bases, with 20 bases lying between them. The germline V gene has CDR1 LNHDA and CDR2 SQIVND (reference sequence). The CDR3 is 15 amino acids. CDR3 nucleotides: TGTGCCAGTGCATGGGGGGGAAGCAGGGGTCAGCCCCAGCATTTT. Residues: CASAWGGSRGQPQHF.

The chain has TRBV3-1 (or the pseudogene TRBV3-2) and TRBJ2-5; D not resolved. The CDR3 totals 13 residues. Trimming removed 0 bases at V and 7 bases at J, with 9 bases between. Germline V gene data show CDR1 as LGHDT and CDR2 as YNNKEL (reference sequence). CDR3 bases: TGTGCCAGCAGCCAAGAAGACTTATGGACCCAGTACTTC. Translated, it gives CASSQEDLWTQYF.

This rearrangement joins TRBV11-2 to TRBJ2-3; perhaps TRBD2 as D (6 bases). The CDR3 covers 14 residues. CDR1 and CDR2 (germline): SGHAT, FQNNGV. Trimming removed 0 bases from V and 9 bases from J, with 13 bases in between. The CDR3 bases are TGTGCCAGCAGCTTAGATTGGAGGGATGGCACGCAGTATTTT. Encoded protein: CASSLDWRDGTQYF.

The V call is TRBV4-1, the J call TRBJ1-2; the D is unclear. Germline CDR1 and CDR2: MGHRA and YSYEKL. V was pared by 4 bases and J by 8 bases, with 14 bases between. The CDR3 length is 13 residues. CDR3 in DNA: TGCGCCAGCAGCCCTACAGCATACGCGGGCTACACCTTC. Translating gives CASSPTAYAGYTF.

This sequence joins TRBV9 and TRBJ2-4, with 7 nucleotides matching TRBD2. V trimming: 2 bases; J trimming: 5 bases; junction bases outside the gene matches: 4. The CDR3 covers 14 residues. Per germline, CDR1 SGDLS and CDR2 YYNGEE. The DNA for the CDR3 is TGTGCCAGCAGCGTCGGCGGGGGAGAAAACATTCAGTACTTC. This sequence encodes CASSVGGGENIQYF.

This rearrangement joins TRBV4-1 to TRBJ2-4, with 7 nucleotides matching TRBD1. The CDR3 is 17 amino acids. Trimming removed 4 bases from V and 2 bases from J; junction bases left unmatched: 11. Germline loops: CDR1 MGHRA, CDR2 YSYEKL. CDR3: CASSRTWDSITKNIQYF. Written as DNA, the CDR3 is TGCGCCAGCAGCCGAACTTGGGACAGTATAACCAAAAACATTCAGTACTTC.

The J gene is TRBJ2-1, the V gene TRBV2; a weak D match, TRBD1 (5 bases). The CDR3 runs 11 residues. The germline gives CDR1 SNHLY, CDR2 FYNNEI. V lost 3 bases to trimming and J lost 13 bases, with 10 bases between them. This CDR3 is CASSDKDKQFF. The CDR3 nucleotides read TGTGCCAGCAGTGATAAGGACAAACAGTTCTTC.

The V gene is TRBV14, the J gene TRBJ2-1; the match to TRBD1 covers 9 bases. Trimming cost V 5 bases and J 8 bases; bases outside gene matches: 7. Per germline, CDR1 SGHDN and CDR2 FVKESK. The CDR3 is 14 residues long. The CDR3 DNA reads TGTGCCAGCAGCTGGGACAGGGTAGTGGATGAGCAGTTCTTC. Its translation: CASSWDRVVDEQFF.

The chain recombines TRBV12-3 or TRBV12-4 with TRBJ1-5; a possible D gene is TRBD1 (5 bases). V was clipped by 4 bases and J by 7 bases, with 8 bases between them. The CDR3 runs to 12 residues. The CDR3 nucleotides read TGTGCCAGCAGTTGGGGGGTACAGCCCCAGCATTTT. Translation: CASSWGVQPQHF.

This clone is a singleton in its sample. This chain connects TRBV24-1 to TRBJ1-6, with D perhaps matching TRBD1 (5 bases). V was shortened by 2 bases and J by 12 bases, with 13 bases between the two germline ends. The CDR3 consists of 14 residues. Germline assignment: CDR1 KGHDR and CDR2 SFDVKD. The CDR3 region is CATSDSKQERPLHF. The CDR3 DNA sequence: TGTGCCACCAGTGATTCTAAACAGGAACGACCCCTCCACTTT.

This clone was recorded once. V usage is TRBV6-5 and J usage is TRBJ1-2; weak D call: TRBD1 (5 bases). This CDR3 has 12 amino acids. The V end lost 6 bases, the J end lost 7 bases, and 12 bases lay between the germline ends. CDR1 and CDR2 (germline): MNHEY, SVGAGI. CDR3 DNA sequence: TGTGCCAGCAGGCCTCAGGGAATTGGCTACACCTTC. Amino acid sequence: CASRPQGIGYTF.

The rearrangement uses TRBV28 and TRBJ1-4, with 7 bases identical to TRBD1. The trim removed 6 bases at V and 7 bases at J, leaving 11 bases unmatched. Germline V gene sequence: CDR1 MDHEN, CDR2 SYDVKM. The CDR3 contains 15 residues. The DNA of the CDR3 is TGTGCCAGCAGACCCCCGACAGGGTCCATTGAAAAACTGTTTTTT. It yields the protein CASRPPTGSIEKLFF.

V and J are TRBV5-4 and TRBJ2-5, with 8 positions matching TRBD2. Trimming at V came to 5 bases and at J to 9 bases, leaving 15 bases not matched to a gene. CDR1 and CDR2 (germline): SGHNT, YYREEE (reference sequence). The CDR3 covers 15 residues. The DNA for the CDR3 is TGTGCCAGCAGAATTAGCGGGGCTGCCAAAGGGGCCCAGTACTTC. As protein: CASRISGAAKGAQYF.

This sequence joins TRBV25-1 and TRBJ2-1; 9 bases map to TRBD2. Germline trimming cut 6 bases from V and 9 bases from J; bases unmatched to any gene: 6. The CDR3 covers 13 residues. CDR1 is MGHDK and CDR2 is SYGVNS in the germline V gene. CDR3 amino acids: CASRSSGIVEQFF. The DNA of the CDR3 is TGTGCCAGCAGGTCTAGCGGGATAGTTGAGCAGTTCTTC.

The gene calls are TRBV5-4 and TRBJ1-3; D may be TRBD1 (6 bases). From germline, CDR1 is SGHNT and CDR2 YYREEE (reference sequence). With 10 bases removed from V and 0 bases from J, the gap between germline ends came to 14 bases. This CDR3 comprises 14 residues. CDR3 sequence reads: CACRDMNSGNTIYF. In DNA form, the CDR3 reads TGTGCCTGCCGGGACATGAACTCTGGAAACACCATATATTTT.

The rearrangement uses TRBV5-1 and TRBJ1-1; maybe TRBD1 (5 bases). V lost 1 base, J lost 0 bases, and 10 bases lay in between. Germline CDR1 reads SGHRS; CDR2 reads YFSETQ. The CDR3 has 15 amino acids. CDR3 in amino acids: CASSLTPGMNTEAFF. The CDR3 coding sequence is TGCGCCAGCAGCTTGACCCCAGGGATGAACACTGAAGCTTTCTTT. The variable domain in full, with the rest retrieved from reference TRBV5-1 and TRBJ1-1, is KAGVTQTPRYLIKTRGQQVTLSCSPISGHRSVSWYQQTPGQGLQFLFEYFSETQRNKGNFPGRFSGRQFSNSRSEMNVSTLELGDSALYLCASSLTPGMNTEAFFGQGTRLTVV.

The CDR3 region has the DNA TGTGCCAGCAGCCAGACCCCCAGGGCCTACGAGCAGTACTTC. Protein product: CASSQTPRAYEQYF. V gene TRBV7-9 combines with J gene TRBJ2-7; weak D call: TRBD1 (5 bases). Germline CDR1 and CDR2: SEHNR and FQNEAQ (reference sequence). CDR3 length: 14 residues. Trimming took 5 bases from V and 2 from J, leaving 13 bases between them. The complete variable domain, with remaining parts taken from reference TRBV7-9 and TRBJ2-7, reads DTGVSQNPRHKITKRGQNVTFRCDPISEHNRLYWYRQTLGQGPEFLTYFQNEAQLEKSRLLSDRFSAERPKGSFSTLEIQRTEQGDSAMYLCASSQTPRAYEQYFGPGTRLTVT.

CDR3 protein: CASSVSGVTDTQYF. As DNA, the CDR3 is TGTGCCAGCAGCGTATCGGGGGTCACAGATACGCAGTATTTT. The V and J genes are TRBV9 and TRBJ2-3, with D maybe TRBD2 (6 bases). This CDR3 is 14 amino acids long. Per germline, CDR1 SGDLS and CDR2 YYNGEE. Between the trimmed V and J ends, which lost 1 base and 2 bases, there was a span of 8 bases.

The chain employs TRBV28 and TRBJ2-1; possibly TRBD1 for D (7 bases). CDR3 length: 16 residues. The germline gives CDR1 MDHEN, CDR2 SYDVKM. Trimming took off 7 bases at V and 6 bases at J, with 22 bases between the two ends. The CDR3 here is CASTVLVPQGGNEQFF. The CDR3 DNA reads TGTGCCAGCACCGTTCTCGTGCCCCAGGGGGGCAATGAGCAGTTCTTC.

This chain links TRBV5-1 with TRBJ2-5; the D is unclear. The CDR3 extends over 14 amino acids. The germline CDR1 and CDR2 sequences are SGHRS and YFSETQ. The V end was cut by 0 bases, the J end by 2 bases, with 8 bases between. In DNA, the CDR3 is TGCGCCAGCAGCTTGGTTCCAGGACAAGAGACCCAGTACTTC. This encodes CASSLVPGQETQYF.